One T cell receptor (beta chain) is described in this entry. Authors' methods: Cell counts per sample came from amplifying reference gene primers. TCRdb's table, derived via immunoSEQ multiplex PCR, lists solely in-frame clones and lacks some. The DNA gave D and trimming, while V, J and clone size come from that table. The sample has 280,000 or so clones, 80% to 90% seen once; the top ten hold more than 2%. CDR1 and CDR2 (germline): SGHAT, FQNNGV. The J segment lost 6 bases and the V segment lost 5 bases, leaving 11 bases of the junction unmatched. This CDR3 has 16 residues. Participant reports of clinical history set cohort assignment. Donors in Cohort 3 counted as recovered after two negative PCRs, clearance, or symptom resolution. This sample was taken from a study of blood T cell repertoires in COVID-19. About the research overall: T cells, B-cell-depleted T cells, or PBMCs provided the cDNA or gDNA that served as material.

This sequence was found in a man aged 25 to 40 who had recovered from COVID-19. The sequenced material came from PBMCs or T cells enriched from blood (not recorded which). The chain recombines TRBV11-2 with TRBJ2-1; 9 bases fit TRBD1. As DNA, the CDR3 is TGTGCCAGCAGCCTTCTGGGACAGGGCTTTAGCAATGAGCAGTTCTTC. Residues: CASSLLGQGFSNEQFF.